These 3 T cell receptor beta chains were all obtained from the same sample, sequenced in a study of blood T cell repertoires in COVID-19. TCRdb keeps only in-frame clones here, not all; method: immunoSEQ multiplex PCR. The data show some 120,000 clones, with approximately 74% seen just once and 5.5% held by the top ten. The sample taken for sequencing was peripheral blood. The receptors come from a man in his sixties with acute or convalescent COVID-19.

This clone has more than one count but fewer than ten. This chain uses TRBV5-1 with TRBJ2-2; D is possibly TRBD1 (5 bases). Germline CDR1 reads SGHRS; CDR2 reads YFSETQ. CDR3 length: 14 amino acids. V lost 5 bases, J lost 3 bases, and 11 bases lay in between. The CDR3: CASRRQKDTGELFF. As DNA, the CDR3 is TGCGCCAGCAGAAGACAGAAAGACACCGGGGAGCTGTTTTTT.

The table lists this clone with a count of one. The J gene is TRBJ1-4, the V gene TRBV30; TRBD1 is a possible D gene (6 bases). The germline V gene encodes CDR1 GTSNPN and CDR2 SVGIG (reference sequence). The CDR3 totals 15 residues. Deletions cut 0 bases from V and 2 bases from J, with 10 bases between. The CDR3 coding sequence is TGTGCCTGGAGTGTTCAGGGGCTCACTAATGAAAAACTGTTTTTT. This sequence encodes CAWSVQGLTNEKLFF.

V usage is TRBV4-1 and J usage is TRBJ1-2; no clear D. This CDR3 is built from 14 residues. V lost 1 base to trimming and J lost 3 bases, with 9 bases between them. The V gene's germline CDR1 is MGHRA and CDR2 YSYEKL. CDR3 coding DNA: TGCGCCAGCAGCCAAGGAGGAGAAGACTATGGCTACACCTTC. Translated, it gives CASSQGGEDYGYTF.